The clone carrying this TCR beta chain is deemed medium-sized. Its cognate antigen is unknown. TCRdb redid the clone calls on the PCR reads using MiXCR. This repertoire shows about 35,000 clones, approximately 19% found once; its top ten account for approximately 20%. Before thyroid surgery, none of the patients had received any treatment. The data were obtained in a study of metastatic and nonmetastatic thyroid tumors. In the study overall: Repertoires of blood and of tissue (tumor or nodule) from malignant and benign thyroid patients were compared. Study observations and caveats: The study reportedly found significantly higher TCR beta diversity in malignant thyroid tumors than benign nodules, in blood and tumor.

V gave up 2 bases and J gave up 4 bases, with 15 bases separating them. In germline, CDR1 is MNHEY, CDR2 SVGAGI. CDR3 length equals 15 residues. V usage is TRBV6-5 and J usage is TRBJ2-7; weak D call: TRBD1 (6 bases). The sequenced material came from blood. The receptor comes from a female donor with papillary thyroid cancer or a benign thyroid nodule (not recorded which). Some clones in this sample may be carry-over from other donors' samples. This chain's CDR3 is CASSYRSGVGYEQYF. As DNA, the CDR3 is TGTGCCAGCAGTTACAGGTCAGGGGTCGGGTACGAGCAGTACTTC.